Shown below are 28 T cell receptor beta chains from a single sample sequenced in a study of CD8+ T cells in alopecia areata. In each case, RNA was isolated and then reverse transcribed into cDNA as the sequencing template. The table came from immunoSEQ multiplex PCR; TCRdb's copy has only in-frame clones and leaves some out. The data hold 130,000 or so clones, with 85% to 90% observed a single time. Documented treatment: oral pan-JAK inhibitor, 5-10 mg twice daily. This specimen was CD8+ T cells sorted from blood, taken at week 4, from a patient treated with tofacitinib. The receptors originated from a human donor with alopecia areata.

The chain has TRBV7-9 and TRBJ2-5; TRBD2 agrees at 7 bases. CDR3 length: 14 amino acids. Per germline, CDR1 SEHNR and CDR2 FQNEAQ (reference sequence). The ends lost 1 base at V and 5 bases at J; junction bases unmatched: 4. The CDR3 loop is CASSLVTGGETQYF. The DNA for the CDR3 is TGTGCCAGCAGCTTAGTGACGGGGGGTGAGACCCAGTACTTC.

This chain links TRBV10-3 with TRBJ2-1; maybe TRBD1 (6 bases). Germline V gene sequence: CDR1 ENHRY, CDR2 SYGVKD. The V end lost 10 bases, the J end lost 5 bases, and 15 bases lay between the germline ends. This CDR3 has 13 amino acids. This CDR3 reads CATHRALDNEQFF. The CDR3, as DNA: TGTGCCACCCACAGGGCCTTAGACAATGAGCAGTTCTTC.

The chain recombines TRBV6-1 with TRBJ2-3; D remains unclear. V gave up 4 bases and J gave up 5 bases, with 16 bases separating them. Per germline, CDR1 MNHNS and CDR2 SASEGT. The CDR3 runs 15 residues. This CDR3 reads CASSGNGQGGDTQYF. The CDR3 coding sequence is TGTGCCAGCAGTGGGAATGGCCAAGGTGGAGATACGCAGTATTTT.

The chain has TRBV27 and TRBJ2-1; D may be TRBD1 (5 bases). CDR3 size: 15 residues. Trimming took off 2 bases at V and 7 bases at J, with 15 bases between the two ends. Looked up from germline, CDR1 is MNHEY and CDR2 is SMNVEV (reference sequence). In DNA form, the CDR3 reads TGTGCCAGCAGTTTAGCAACGACCAGGGTAAATGAGCAGTTCTTC. Amino acid sequence: CASSLATTRVNEQFF.

This chain links TRBV6-5 with TRBJ1-1, with D perhaps TRBD1 (5 bases). Germline lookup yields CDR1 MNHEY and CDR2 SVGAGI. Trimming pared 0 bases from V and 3 bases from J, leaving 8 bases between. The CDR3 is 14 amino acids. CDR3 loop: CASSYSRGHTEAFF. The CDR3 nucleotides are TGTGCCAGCAGTTACTCTAGGGGTCACACTGAAGCTTTCTTT.

The J gene is TRBJ1-5, the V gene TRBV27, with 7 bases aligning to TRBD1. CDR3 length: 14 amino acids. Germline V gene lookup returns CDR1 MNHEY and CDR2 SMNVEV (reference sequence). The trim removed 6 bases at V and 6 bases at J, leaving 8 bases unmatched. The CDR3 here is CASRQTGIGQPQHF. In DNA form, the CDR3 reads TGTGCCAGCAGACAGACAGGGATTGGTCAGCCCCAGCATTTT.

This clone showed up just once. The J gene is TRBJ1-6, the V gene TRBV6-6, with D tentatively TRBD1 (5 bases). Trimming pared 7 bases from V and 2 bases from J, leaving 9 bases between. Germline CDR1 is MNHNY and CDR2 is SVGAGI (reference sequence). This CDR3 has 14 amino acids. CDR3 sequence: CASTKGTYNSPLHF. CDR3 in DNA: TGTGCCAGCACCAAGGGGACCTATAATTCACCCCTCCACTTT.

The chain couples TRBV29-1 to TRBJ1-2; possible D gene TRBD1, 5 bases. The germline V and J ends were trimmed by 1 base and 7 bases, with 10 bases remaining between them. The CDR3 runs to 12 residues. CDR1 and CDR2 (germline): SQVTM, ANQGSEA. In nucleotides, the CDR3 is TGCAGCGTTGAAGGAGACAGAGGTGGCTACACCTTC. Translating gives CSVEGDRGGYTF.

The V call is TRBV10-2, the J call TRBJ2-1; 11 bases agree with TRBD1. From germline, CDR1 is WSHSY and CDR2 SAAADI. The CDR3 covers 15 residues. J was trimmed by 7 bases and V by 2 bases; bases with no gene match: 4. CDR3 sequence reads: CASSEGGTGGNEQFF. The CDR3 coding sequence is TGCGCCAGCAGTGAGGGGGGGACAGGGGGGAATGAGCAGTTCTTC.

The V gene is TRBV7-6, the J gene TRBJ2-7; the D is unclear. This CDR3 spans 13 amino acids. The germline V gene encodes CDR1 SGHVS and CDR2 FNYEAQ. V lost 1 base and J lost 6, with 10 bases in between. DNA for the CDR3: TGTGCCAGCAGCTTAGAAATTACGACCGAGCAGTACTTC. Protein product: CASSLEITTEQYF.

The chain employs TRBV29-1 and TRBJ1-2, with D tentatively TRBD1 (5 bases). V lost 0 bases and J lost 2, with 19 bases in between. This CDR3 is 17 amino acids long. Germline assignment: CDR1 SQVTM and CDR2 ANQGSEA. CDR3 protein: CSVEDRRESGMNYGYTF. DNA for the CDR3: TGCAGCGTTGAAGATCGCAGGGAGTCGGGAATGAACTATGGCTACACCTTC.

The chain recombines TRBV7-9 with TRBJ2-3; D is tentatively TRBD1 or TRBD2 (5 bases each). The germline V and J ends were trimmed by 5 bases and 2 bases, with 14 bases remaining between them. Germline-derived CDR1 and CDR2 are SEHNR and FQNEAQ (reference sequence). The CDR3 length is 15 residues. The CDR3 is CASSIAWDHTDTQYF. The CDR3 bases are TGTGCCAGCAGCATCGCCTGGGACCACACAGATACGCAGTATTTT.

This chain uses TRBV14 with TRBJ2-7, with D perhaps TRBD2 (5 bases). The CDR3 spans 14 residues. Germline lookup yields CDR1 SGHDN and CDR2 FVKESK. V gave up 4 bases and J gave up 6 bases, with 16 bases separating them. DNA for the CDR3: TGTGCCAGCAGCCCAGGCGACGGGGAGTCCGAGCAGTACTTC. The encoded protein is CASSPGDGESEQYF.

This clone occurred a few times. The chain has TRBV7-9 and TRBJ2-1, with a tentative D call TRBD2 (6 bases). The germline V and J ends were trimmed by 6 bases and 7 bases, with 7 bases remaining between them. CDR3 length: 11 residues. Germline values: CDR1 SEHNR, CDR2 FQNEAQ (reference sequence). Written as DNA, the CDR3 is TGTGCCAGCAGGGGGGGAAATGAGCAGTTCTTC. Encoded protein: CASRGGNEQFF.

The gene calls are TRBV6-1 and TRBJ2-5, with D possibly TRBD1 on 5 matching bases. The CDR3 totals 14 residues. Germline lookup yields CDR1 MNHNS and CDR2 SASEGT. Trimming pared 10 bases from V and 4 bases from J, leaving 19 bases between. The DNA of the CDR3 is TGTGCCAACGAGGAAGCGCAGGGCGGAGAGACCCAGTACTTC. Translated, it gives CANEEAQGGETQYF.

The chain is built from TRBV7-7 and TRBJ2-1; D unclear. The CDR3 is 15 residues long. The V end was cut by 4 bases, the J end by 0 bases, with 10 bases between. Per germline, CDR1 SSHAT and CDR2 FNYEAQ (reference sequence). The CDR3 protein is CASSSTLSSYNEQFF. Here the CDR3 DNA reads TGTGCCAGCAGCTCCACACTGAGCTCCTACAATGAGCAGTTCTTC.

The chain combines TRBV5-4 with TRBJ2-7; no clear D. Germline V gene data show CDR1 as SGHNT and CDR2 as YYREEE (reference sequence). V was trimmed by 0 bases and J by 1 base, leaving 11 bases between them. The CDR3 loop spans 15 amino acids. In nucleotides, the CDR3 is TGTGCCAGCAGCTTGGCCACAGCCATATCCTACGAGCAGTACTTC. Translation: CASSLATAISYEQYF.

This chain connects TRBV4-1 to TRBJ2-2, with D unclear. Deletions cut 0 bases from V and 6 bases from J, with 8 bases between. The CDR3 covers 14 residues. Germline assignment: CDR1 MGHRA and CDR2 YSYEKL. CDR3 residues: CASSQDFEPGELFF. The CDR3, as DNA: TGCGCCAGCAGCCAAGATTTCGAGCCCGGGGAGCTGTTTTTT.

The chain joins TRBV7-9 to TRBJ2-5, with no clear D. The CDR3 has 13 residues. Germline-derived CDR1 and CDR2 are SEHNR and FQNEAQ (reference sequence). V shed 1 base and J shed 5 bases, with 8 bases lying between them. CDR3 sequence reads: CASSLGQIETQYF. The CDR3 nucleotides read TGTGCCAGCAGCTTAGGACAAATTGAGACCCAGTACTTC. The entire variable domain, with the rest obtained from reference TRBV7-9 and TRBJ2-5, is as follows: DTGVSQNPRHKITKRGQNVTFRCDPISEHNRLYWYRQTLGQGPEFLTYFQNEAQLEKSRLLSDRFSAERPKGSFSTLEIQRTEQGDSAMYLCASSLGQIETQYFGPGTRLLVL.

The rearrangement uses TRBV27 and TRBJ2-7; 8 positions agree with TRBD1. This CDR3 is 14 amino acids long. V gave up 2 bases and J gave up 12 bases; unmatched junction bases: 12. Germline CDR1 reads MNHEY; CDR2 reads SMNVEV (reference sequence). The CDR3 loop is CASSLIARGLQLYF. CDR3 sequence (DNA): TGTGCCAGCAGTTTAATCGCCAGGGGGCTCCAGTTGTACTTC.

This chain connects TRBV7-3 to TRBJ2-6; D is possibly TRBD1 or TRBD2 (5 bases each). The CDR3 runs 18 residues. Germline V gives CDR1 SGHTA, CDR2 FQGTGA. Between the trimmed V and J ends, which lost 3 bases and 2 bases, there was a span of 17 bases. This CDR3 is CASSFSTAGGTGANVLTF. The CDR3 DNA follows: TGTGCCAGCAGCTTTTCGACAGCCGGAGGAACTGGGGCCAACGTCCTGACTTTC.

J is TRBJ2-1 and V is TRBV30; D is undetermined. CDR3 length equals 11 residues. Germline V lookup: CDR1 GTSNPN, CDR2 SVGIG (reference sequence). V was shortened by 2 bases and J by 4 bases, with 3 bases between the two germline ends. CDR3 sequence reads: CAWSRYNEQFF. In DNA, the CDR3 is TGTGCCTGGAGTAGGTACAATGAGCAGTTCTTC.

The V and J genes are TRBV6-6 and TRBJ2-7, with no clear D. Germline lookup yields CDR1 MNHNY and CDR2 SVGAGI (reference sequence). This CDR3 has 15 amino acids. Trimming left V 1 base short and J 2 bases short, with 12 bases between. The CDR3 DNA reads TGTGCCAGCAGTTACTACGACGGCAAAACCTACGAGCAGTACTTC. Its protein product is CASSYYDGKTYEQYF.

About this clone: One junction end disagrees with the germline gene, perhaps due to a read error. This chain joins TRBV7-7 and TRBJ2-5; D may be TRBD2 (6 bases). This CDR3 contains 15 residues. Germline V CDR1 and CDR2: SSHAT, FNYEAQ (reference sequence). The CDR3 DNA sequence: TGTGCTAGCAGCTTAGTCCGCGGAGGGCAAGAGACCCAGTACTTC. It encodes CASSLVRGGQETQYF.

The rearrangement links TRBV27 to TRBJ2-7; 9 bases align to TRBD1. Germline CDR1 and CDR2: MNHEY and SMNVEV (reference sequence). With V trimmed by 5 bases and J by 3 bases, 5 bases remained unmatched. This CDR3 has 14 residues. CDR3 sequence (DNA): TGTGCCAGCAGTCTCGGACAGGGGTTCTACGAGCAGTACTTC. Translating it yields CASSLGQGFYEQYF.

The chain recombines TRBV7-6 with TRBJ2-7; tentative D call: TRBD1 (6 bases). Germline V CDR1 and CDR2: SGHVS, FNYEAQ. Trimming left V 3 bases short and J 0 bases short, with 9 bases between. This CDR3 spans 14 amino acids. CDR3 nucleotide sequence: TGTGCCAGCAGCTTCGGACAGTCCTCCTACGAGCAGTACTTC. Translation: CASSFGQSSYEQYF.

The V call is TRBV5-1, the J call TRBJ2-5, with D uncertain. The CDR3 sequence is 14 residues long. Germline V lookup: CDR1 SGHRS, CDR2 YFSETQ. V was pared by 0 bases and J by 2 bases, with 8 bases between. CDR3 loop: CASSLVSGQETQYF. In DNA form, the CDR3 reads TGCGCCAGCAGCTTGGTTTCCGGACAAGAGACCCAGTACTTC. Together with reference TRBV5-1 and TRBJ2-5, the CDR3 gives the full variable domain: KAGVTQTPRYLIKTRGQQVTLSCSPISGHRSVSWYQQTPGQGLQFLFEYFSETQRNKGNFPGRFSGRQFSNSRSEMNVSTLELGDSALYLCASSLVSGQETQYFGPGTRLLVL.

The CDR3 spells CASSPGTGAYEQYF. The DNA of the CDR3 is TGTGCCAGCAGCCCCGGGACAGGGGCCTACGAGCAGTACTTC. The chain uses TRBV9 and TRBJ2-7; 10 nucleotides align to TRBD1. V was clipped by 4 bases and J by 2 bases; unmatched bases: 3. This CDR3 comprises 14 residues. CDR1 is SGDLS and CDR2 is YYNGEE in the germline V gene.